This is a list of T cell receptor beta chains from one sample in a study of a mutant IDH1 vaccine in newly diagnosed glioma. Antigen specificity for these receptors is unknown. Sequenced by immunoSEQ multiplex PCR; TCRdb stores in-frame clones only, minus some. This repertoire shows about 56,000 clones, roughly 80% found once; its top ten account for 5.3%. Specimen: PBMCs, collected from a glioma patient whose treatment included an IDH1 peptide vaccine. Every receptor here comes from a man aged 50-59 years with glioma. CDR3s include the opening cysteine and the closing phenylalanine or tryptophan. The D gene is left open where the match is weak. Not every row has a clone size; where given, it reads once, few, many or a size class.

TRBV10-3,TRBJ1-5,-,TRBD1,CAISETGTGINQPQHF,TGTGCCATCAGTGAGACCGGGACAGGGATTAATCAGCCCCAGCATTTT
TRBV27,TRBJ2-2,-,TRBD2,CASSPRPGGTNTGELFF,TGTGCCAGCAGTCCCAGGCCGGGAGGCACGAACACCGGGGAGCTGTTTTTT
TRBV7-9,TRBJ1-3,-,-,CASSSRDSSGNTIYF,TGTGCCAGCAGCTCCAGGGATTCCTCTGGAAACACCATATATTTT
TRBV10-1,TRBJ2-7,-,-,CASSGGDTQNYEQYF,TGCGCCAGCAGCGGAGGGGACACGCAAAACTACGAGCAGTACTTC
TRBV7-9,TRBJ2-7,-,-,CASSLQGGGDEQYF,TGTGCCAGCAGCTTACAGGGTGGCGGGGACGAGCAGTACTTC
TRBV5-1,TRBJ2-1,few,TRBD2,CASYDPLAGGYNEQFF,TGCGCCAGCTACGACCCACTAGCGGGGGGGTACAATGAGCAGTTCTTC
TRBV7-9,TRBJ1-1,-,-,CASSPGEVGEAFF,TGTGCCAGCAGCCCTGGCGAAGTGGGAGAAGCTTTCTTT
TRBV18,TRBJ2-1,-,TRBD1,CASSPGQGADNEQFF,TGTGCCAGCTCACCGGGGCAGGGGGCTGACAATGAGCAGTTCTTC
TRBV7-2,TRBJ1-1,-,-,CASSLTDRNTEAFF,TGTGCCAGCAGCTTAACAGACCGGAACACTGAAGCTTTCTTT
TRBV4-2,TRBJ1-2,-,TRBD1,CASSSGQNYGYTF,TGTGCCAGCAGCTCGGGACAGAACTATGGCTACACCTTC
TRBV14,TRBJ1-2,medium-sized,-,CASSQGKTSGYTF,TGTGCCAGCAGCCAAGGCAAAACCTCGGGCTACACCTTC